The clone carrying this T cell receptor beta chain was counted at least ten times. Its antigen is undetermined. This record comes from a study of blood T cells in healthy people across ages. Overall study: About one barcoded beta molecule per two T cells was captured by template switching.

Collection of approximately 9.3 milliliters of peripheral blood was performed for each donor. A second roughly 6 to 11 cycle PCR used barcoded and J-beta primers. Via MiXCR, TCRdb re-called the 5' RACE reads, giving one row per CDR3 protein. The table shows 540,000 or so distinct CDR3 sequences, with around 50% occurring only once. Study-wide results and limits: Relative to aged donors, long-lived donors carried more naive CD4+ cells and displayed higher diversity.

Sequenced material: blood. This clonotype originated in an elderly man in good health.

CDR3 protein: CASSYSRDRGEAFF. As DNA, the CDR3 is TGTGCCAGCAGTTACTCTAGGGACAGGGGTGAAGCTTTCTTT. The chain carries TRBV6-5 and TRBJ1-1; 10 positions match TRBD1. Germline CDR1 MNHEY, CDR2 SVGAGI. V lost 0 bases to trimming and J lost 7 bases; unmatched junction nucleotides: 2. The CDR3 spans 14 residues.